These 6 T cell receptor beta chains came from one sample sequenced in a study of lymphopenia after photon versus proton radiotherapy. Profiled with immunoSEQ multiplex PCR; TCRdb holds only in-frame clones, not every one. The table includes some 31,000 clones, 75% to 90% detected once. Sequenced here: peripheral blood, sampled from a patient treated with proton-based radiotherapy. These receptors were taken from a woman aged 70-85 years with pancreatic cancer.

The chain carries TRBV9 and TRBJ2-2, with D maybe TRBD2 (5 bases). This CDR3 comprises 13 residues. Trimming removed 4 bases from V and 1 base from J, with 5 bases in between. Germline V gene lookup returns CDR1 SGDLS and CDR2 YYNGEE. CDR3: CASSRGNTGELFF. DNA for the CDR3: TGTGCCAGCAGCCGGGGGAACACCGGGGAGCTGTTTTTT.

The rearrangement uses TRBV5-4 and TRBJ2-1; D remains ambiguous. Looked up from germline, CDR1 is SGHNT and CDR2 is YYREEE (reference sequence). The V gene lost 1 base and the J gene lost 9 bases, with 5 bases spanning the gap. This CDR3 is 11 amino acids long. CDR3 sequence (DNA): TGTGCCAGCAGCTTGCAATTTGAGCAGTTCTTC. Protein sequence: CASSLQFEQFF.

This sequence joins TRBV7-9 and TRBJ1-1, with TRBD1 as a possible D gene (5 bases). CDR3 length equals 14 residues. V was pared by 5 bases and J by 1 base, with 11 bases between. Looked up from germline, CDR1 is SEHNR and CDR2 is FQNEAQ (reference sequence). CDR3 DNA sequence: TGTGCCAGCAGCCCAACCGGGGGGAACACTGAAGCTTTCTTT. This sequence encodes CASSPTGGNTEAFF. The full variable domain, rest sourced from reference TRBV7-9 and TRBJ1-1, is DTGVSQNPRHKITKRGQNVTFRCDPISEHNRLYWYRQTLGQGPEFLTYFQNEAQLEKSRLLSDRFSAERPKGSFSTLEIQRTEQGDSAMYLCASSPTGGNTEAFFGQGTRLTVV.

V is TRBV5-4 and J is TRBJ2-3, with 7 bases lining up with TRBD2. In germline, CDR1 is SGHNT, CDR2 YYREEE (reference sequence). J lost 0 bases, V lost 5 bases, and 6 bases had no gene match. The CDR3 is made up of 15 amino acids. CDR3 sequence: CASRWGGGSTDTQYF. CDR3 coding DNA: TGTGCCAGCAGATGGGGGGGAGGGAGCACAGATACGCAGTATTTT.

The chain recombines TRBV6-1 with TRBJ1-4; no clear D. Germline V lookup: CDR1 MNHNS, CDR2 SASEGT. CDR3 size: 15 residues. Trimming removed 0 bases from V and 0 bases from J, with 5 bases in between. The CDR3 sequence: CASSEAPTTNEKLFF. In nucleotides, the CDR3 is TGTGCCAGCAGTGAAGCCCCAACAACTAATGAAAAACTGTTTTTT.

The rearrangement links TRBV11-1 to TRBJ2-7; TRBD2 might be the D (6 bases). This CDR3 region has 15 residues. Germline V gene sequence: CDR1 SGHAT, CDR2 FQDESV (reference sequence). V gave up 3 bases and J gave up 7 bases, with 19 bases separating them. This CDR3 is CASSFQTGGSGEQYF. CDR3 sequence (DNA): TGTGCCAGCAGCTTCCAGACCGGGGGTTCGGGTGAGCAGTACTTC.